This entry lists 15 T cell receptor beta chains sequenced from one sample in a study of T cell responses to AZD1222 COVID-19 vaccine. Using immunoSEQ multiplex PCR, the repertoire was profiled, and TCRdb retains in-frame clones only, with some absent. This table holds roughly 150,000 clones, more than 85% found once. This specimen consisted of peripheral blood, obtained 28 days after the second AZD1222 dose. The receptors shown here come from an adult who received the AZD1222 COVID-19 vaccine.

This clone was seen a few times. This chain uses TRBV27 with TRBJ2-1, with a possible D match to TRBD1 (5 bases). Germline values: CDR1 MNHEY, CDR2 SMNVEV (reference sequence). V was pared by 4 bases and J by 4 bases, with 8 bases between. This CDR3 is built from 13 residues. DNA for the CDR3: TGTGCCAGCAGTTGGAAGGGGTACAATGAGCAGTTCTTC. This codes for CASSWKGYNEQFF.

This sequence joins TRBV5-6 and TRBJ2-7, with TRBD1 matching 9 bases. Germline V gene sequence: CDR1 SGHDT, CDR2 YYEEEE. This CDR3 is built from 15 residues. The J segment lost 2 bases and the V segment lost 0 bases, leaving 3 bases of the junction unmatched. The CDR3 DNA follows: TGTGCCAGCAGCTTGGACAGGGGGCCCACCTACGAGCAGTACTTC. This translates into CASSLDRGPTYEQYF.

For the CDR3, the DNA is TGCAGTGCTAGTAACGGGGGGGGCAAGGTAGAGACCCAGTACTTC. Protein product: CSASNGGGKVETQYF. The chain combines TRBV20-1 with TRBJ2-5, with 8 bases lining up with TRBD2. V lost 3 bases, J lost 4 bases, and 10 bases stayed unmatched. This CDR3 has 15 residues. From germline, CDR1 is DFQATT and CDR2 SNEGSKA (reference sequence).

The chain uses TRBV6-5 and TRBJ2-7, with D perhaps matching TRBD2 (6 bases). This CDR3 has 14 amino acids. Germline assignment: CDR1 MNHEY and CDR2 SVGAGI. V gave up 5 bases and J gave up 4 bases, with 15 bases separating them. The CDR3 DNA is TGTGCCAGCAGTCCGGGGGTAAGCTTTTACGAGCAGTACTTC. It encodes CASSPGVSFYEQYF.

The chain links TRBV7-2 to TRBJ1-2, with a possible D match to TRBD1 (6 bases). The germline CDR1 and CDR2 sequences are SGHTA and FQGNSA. V was clipped by 4 bases and J by 3 bases, with 9 bases between them. The CDR3 is 13 residues long. The CDR3 protein is CASSSQGHYGYTF. CDR3 nucleotide sequence: TGTGCCAGCAGCTCCCAGGGGCACTATGGCTACACCTTC.

The chain employs TRBV11-2 and TRBJ2-7; 8 positions match TRBD2. J was trimmed by 3 bases and V by 4 bases; bases with no gene match: 14. Germline CDR1 reads SGHAT; CDR2 reads FQNNGV. This CDR3 has 17 amino acids. The CDR3 sequence: CASSSSLRGAGVYEQYF. For the CDR3, the DNA is TGTGCCAGCAGCTCCAGCCTAAGAGGAGCGGGAGTCTACGAGCAGTACTTC.

The CDR3 bases are TGTGCCAGCAGTTTAGCAGGGAACTATGGCTACACCTTC. Translating it yields CASSLAGNYGYTF. V gene TRBV12-3 or TRBV12-4 combines with J gene TRBJ1-2; D not resolved. Trimming took off 0 bases at V and 2 bases at J, with 4 bases between the two ends. The CDR3 has 13 amino acids.

The CDR3 here is CASSEDRNSYEQYF. CDR3 nucleotide sequence: TGTGCCAGCAGTGAGGACCGCAACTCCTACGAGCAGTACTTC. The chain joins TRBV6-1 to TRBJ2-7; D remains unclear. CDR3 length: 14 amino acids. Trimming left V 3 bases short and J 0 bases short, with 9 bases between. The germline V gene encodes CDR1 MNHNS and CDR2 SASEGT.

The rearrangement joins TRBV25-1 to TRBJ1-6, with D hard to call. The germline V gene has CDR1 MGHDK and CDR2 SYGVNS. The CDR3 spans 14 residues. Trimming left V 2 bases short and J 6 bases short, with 8 bases between. The CDR3 DNA reads as TGTGCCAGCAGTGAAGGACCGGTTAATTCACCCCTCCACTTT. Its protein is CASSEGPVNSPLHF.

V usage is TRBV20-1 and J usage is TRBJ1-1; a weak D match, TRBD1 (5 bases). V lost 3 bases and J lost 3, with 17 bases in between. Germline V gene lookup returns CDR1 DFQATT and CDR2 SNEGSKA (reference sequence). The CDR3 covers 15 residues. The CDR3 reads CSASRGALQDTEAFF. CDR3 DNA: TGCAGTGCTAGTCGCGGGGCTCTTCAAGACACTGAAGCTTTCTTT.

The V and J genes are TRBV5-1 and TRBJ1-5; 7 nucleotides align to TRBD1. Germline V gene data show CDR1 as SGHRS and CDR2 as YFSETQ. V lost 4 bases and J lost 3; bases outside the gene matches: 4. The CDR3 length is 14 residues. CDR3 DNA: TGCGCCAGCAGCCCCGGGACAGCCAATCAGCCCCAGCATTTT. This translates into CASSPGTANQPQHF. The full variable domain, its missing parts supplied by reference TRBV5-1 and TRBJ1-5, is KAGVTQTPRYLIKTRGQQVTLSCSPISGHRSVSWYQQTPGQGLQFLFEYFSETQRNKGNFPGRFSGRQFSNSRSEMNVSTLELGDSALYLCASSPGTANQPQHFGDGTRLSIL.

The rearrangement uses TRBV28 and TRBJ2-5; D is perhaps TRBD2 (5 bases). CDR3 length: 14 residues. V was cut by 7 bases and J by 2 bases, with 14 bases left in between. Germline CDR1 and CDR2: MDHEN and SYDVKM. In DNA form, the CDR3 reads TGTGCCAGCACCCTAGGACTGAATCAAGAGACCCAGTACTTC. The encoded protein is CASTLGLNQETQYF.

The chain is built from TRBV6-1 and TRBJ2-7; 8 bases are a match to TRBD2. CDR3 size: 15 residues. Germline V gene sequence: CDR1 MNHNS, CDR2 SASEGT. The V segment lost 3 bases and the J segment 4 bases; nucleotides outside the gene matches: 8. The CDR3 DNA follows: TGTGCCAGCAGTGACGGGAGTAGCGGGGTGTACGAGCAGTACTTC. It specifies CASSDGSSGVYEQYF.

This chain links TRBV6-5 with TRBJ1-5; D not resolved. This CDR3 is built from 14 residues. Trimming took off 5 bases at V and 0 bases at J, with 8 bases between the two ends. The germline V gene has CDR1 MNHEY and CDR2 SVGAGI. CDR3 region: CASSKDYSNQPQHF. The CDR3, as DNA: TGTGCCAGCAGTAAGGATTATAGCAATCAGCCCCAGCATTTT.

The V call is TRBV5-1, the J call TRBJ1-2; D remains ambiguous. Trimming took 3 bases from V and 8 from J, leaving 11 bases between them. CDR1 is SGHRS, CDR2 YFSETQ, per germline. The CDR3 spans 12 residues. In DNA, the CDR3 is TGCGCCAGCAGCTCCTGGACTGGGGGCTACACCTTC. This encodes CASSSWTGGYTF.